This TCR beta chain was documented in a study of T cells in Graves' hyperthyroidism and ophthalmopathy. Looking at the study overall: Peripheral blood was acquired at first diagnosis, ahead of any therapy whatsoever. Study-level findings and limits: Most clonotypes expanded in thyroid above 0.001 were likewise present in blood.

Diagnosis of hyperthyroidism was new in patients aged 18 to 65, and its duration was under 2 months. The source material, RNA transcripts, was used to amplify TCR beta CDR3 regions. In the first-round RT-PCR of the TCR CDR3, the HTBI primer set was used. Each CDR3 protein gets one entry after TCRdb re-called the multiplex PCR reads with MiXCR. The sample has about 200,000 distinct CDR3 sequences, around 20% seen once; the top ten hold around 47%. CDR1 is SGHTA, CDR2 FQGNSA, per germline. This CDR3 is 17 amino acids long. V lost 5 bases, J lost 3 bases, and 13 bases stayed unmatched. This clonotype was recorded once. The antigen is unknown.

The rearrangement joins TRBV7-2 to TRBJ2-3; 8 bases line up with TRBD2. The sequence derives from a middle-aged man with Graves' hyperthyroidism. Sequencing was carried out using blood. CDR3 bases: TGTGCCAGCAGCCCCCGAGGCGGGGGGTTAAAGACAGATACGCAGTATTTT. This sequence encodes CASSPRGGGLKTDTQYF.